What follows is one TCR beta chain and its context. Its antigen is undetermined. CDR1 and CDR2 from the germline V gene are MDHEN and SYDVKM. V shed 3 bases and J shed 4 bases, with 10 bases lying between them. The CDR3 loop spans 15 amino acids. From the 5' RACE reads, TCRdb called clonotypes with MiXCR, one entry per CDR3 protein. The data show about 280,000 distinct CDR3 sequences, with around 19% seen just once and 7.8% held by the top ten. The source of the sample is a study of CD8 T cells in ankylosing spondylitis. The study, taken as a whole, reports: Disease-linked clones were CD8+ and relatively rare in peripheral blood.

The clonotype was recovered from a male donor with ankylosing spondylitis or in good health (not recorded which). This chain uses TRBV28 with TRBJ1-6, with D unclear. Material: blood, either unsorted or a sorted T cell fraction (not recorded which). This chain's CDR3 is CASSFSGRYNSPLHF. The CDR3 DNA follows: TGTGCCAGCAGTTTCTCCGGGAGGTATAATTCACCCCTCCACTTT.